These T cell receptor beta chains were read from a single sample in a study of control samples from healthy donors and cancer patients. Libraries were prepared by immunoSEQ multiplex PCR; TCRdb keeps only in-frame clonotypes and omits some of them. The sample carries 190,000 or so clones, over 80% recorded once. Sample: blood. The receptors were sampled from a man between 18 and 29 years old in good health. The CDR3 runs from the conserved cysteine through the conserved F or W. A D gene is named only where the DNA matches it firmly. Only part of the rows carry a size: once, few, many, or a class if the clone is expanded.

j_gene	d_gene	abundance	v_gene	CDR3nt	CDR3aa
TRBJ2-4	.	.	TRBV5-6	TGTGCCAGCAGCTTGGCCTACCCAGGGCTCACGCAGGACAAAAACATTCAGTACTTC	CASSLAYPGLTQDKNIQYF
TRBJ2-7	.	.	TRBV12-5	TGTGCTAGTGGTTTCGGGGGGCCCAGCTACGAGCAGTACTTC	CASGFGGPSYEQYF
TRBJ1-2	.	.	TRBV7-9	TGTGCCAGCAGCTTAGCACGATCAACGGCGAACTATGGCTACACCTTC	CASSLARSTANYGYTF
TRBJ1-5	TRBD1	.	TRBV15	TGTGCCACCTCGTACGGGACAGGACACAATCAGCCCCAGCATTTT	CATSYGTGHNQPQHF
TRBJ2-5	.	.	TRBV25-1	TGTGCCAGCAGTGGATTCGGAGGTTGGTCGGGAGAGACCCAGTACTTC	CASSGFGGWSGETQYF
TRBJ2-7	.	.	TRBV7-3	TGTGCCAGCAGCTTAACGCAGGGTTTGGAGCGGTACTTC	CASSLTQGLERYF
TRBJ2-3	TRBD2	.	TRBV24-1	TGTGCCACCAGGGCAGCGGGGGGCAGCGATACGCAGTATTTT	CATRAAGGSDTQYF
TRBJ2-7	.	.	TRBV7-2	TGTGCCAGCAGCCTACAGGCAACCTCCTACGAGCAGTACTTC	CASSLQATSYEQYF
TRBJ1-1	TRBD1	once	TRBV5-1	TGCGCCAGCAGCCTAGGACAGGGCATAGGGAACACTGAAGCTTTCTTT	CASSLGQGIGNTEAFF
TRBJ2-1	TRBD1	.	TRBV4-1	TGCGCCAGCAGCCAAGATCGCGAGACAGGGGGCGGGTTAAATGAGCAGTTCTTC	CASSQDRETGGGLNEQFF
TRBJ2-7	.	.	TRBV29-1	TGCAGCGTTAGAGGGACTGTTGAAAACGAGCAGTACTTC	CSVRGTVENEQYF
TRBJ1-6	.	.	TRBV7-2	TGTGCCAGCAGCTTAATTTTGAACCAGCCCCTCCACTTT	CASSLILNQPLHF
TRBJ2-3	.	.	TRBV29-1	TGCAGCGTTGAACTGGGGGCCGGAGATACGCAGTATTTT	CSVELGAGDTQYF
TRBJ2-1	.	.	TRBV5-4	TGTGCCAGCAGCCCCGGGACCCCGGCCTACAATGAGCAGTTCTTC	CASSPGTPAYNEQFF
TRBJ2-1	TRBD2	.	TRBV4-1	TGCGCCAGCAGCCAAGTAAGCGGGGCATCCTACAATGAGCAGTTCTTC	CASSQVSGASYNEQFF
TRBJ1-2	TRBD1	.	TRBV5-1	TGCGCCAGCAGATCCACAGGGGCGGGCTATGGCTACACCTTC	CASRSTGAGYGYTF
TRBJ1-1	.	.	TRBV5-6	TGTGCCAGCAGCTTGGGAACGGAAATATATGAAGCTTTCTTT	CASSLGTEIYEAFF
TRBJ1-3	.	.	TRBV4-2	TGTGCCAGCAGCCAAAACAGGAGAACAGCGACCGAAGGATCTGGAAACACCATATATTTT	CASSQNRRTATEGSGNTIYF
TRBJ2-3	TRBD2	.	TRBV4-1	TGCGCCAGCAGCCAAGAGTCTAGCGGAACGCAGTATTTT	CASSQESSGTQYF
TRBJ2-1	.	.	TRBV6-6	TGTGCCAGCAGTTATGGATGGGGGTCGGGGGACAGTGAGCAGTTCTTC	CASSYGWGSGDSEQFF
TRBJ2-3	.	.	TRBV5-4	TGTGCCAGCAGCTTGGACATGGGTCGCGCAGATACGCAGTATTTT	CASSLDMGRADTQYF
TRBJ2-7	.	.	TRBV7-5	TGTGTCAGAAGCTTAAGGCCGCGGGCCCCCTACGAGCAGTACTTC	CVRSLRPRAPYEQYF
TRBJ1-3	.	.	TRBV12-3/TRBV12-4	TGTGCCAGCAGTCCCAGAGGAAACACCATATATTTT	CASSPRGNTIYF
TRBJ1-4	TRBD1	once	TRBV30	TGTGCCTGGAAGGGACAGCACGCAACTAATGAAAAACTGTTTTTT	CAWKGQHATNEKLFF
TRBJ1-3	.	.	TRBV9	TGTGCCAGCAGCGTTGGGGGGGCCCAGGGTACCACCATATATTTT	CASSVGGAQGTTIYF
TRBJ1-2	TRBD1	.	TRBV11-2	TGTGCCAGCAGCTTTGGAAACAGGGGGAAATACTATGGCTACACCTTC	CASSFGNRGKYYGYTF
TRBJ2-1	.	.	TRBV29-1	TGCAGCGTTAACCGAGGGAGCGAGGACTCCTACAATGAGCAGTTCTTC	CSVNRGSEDSYNEQFF
TRBJ1-1	TRBD1	.	TRBV9	TGTGCCAGCAGCGCCTCGACAGGGGGGGCCACTGAAGCTTTCTTT	CASSASTGGATEAFF
TRBJ1-6	.	.	TRBV6-5	TGTGCCAGCCGGTGGGGATCCTATAATTCACCCCTCCACTTT	CASRWGSYNSPLHF
TRBJ2-5	.	.	TRBV6-5	TGTGCCAGCAGTTACCGCGTTAGCGGATATGGGGAGACCCAGTACTTC	CASSYRVSGYGETQYF
TRBJ2-7	.	.	TRBV18	TGTGCCAGCTCACCACCTGAGGGACTCACCTACGAGCAGTACTTC	CASSPPEGLTYEQYF
TRBJ2-3	.	.	TRBV5-5	TGTGCCAGCAGCTTGGGGTGGGGGGACGGCACAGATACGCAGTATTTT	CASSLGWGDGTDTQYF
TRBJ1-2	TRBD1	.	TRBV7-2	TGTGCCAGCAGCTTAAAGAGGAGTGGGACAGCCCGTGGCTACACCTTC	CASSLKRSGTARGYTF
TRBJ2-2	TRBD1	.	TRBV24-1	TGTGCCACCAGTGACCAGGGACAGGGGGGCGGGGAGCTGTTTTTT	CATSDQGQGGGELFF
TRBJ2-3	.	.	TRBV10-1	TGCGCCAGTAGCTCGACTAGAGCAGATACGCAGTATTTT	CASSSTRADTQYF
TRBJ2-1	.	.	TRBV5-1	TGCGCCAGTGGCCCTAGGGCGGGGGCCAACAATGAGCAGTTCTTC	CASGPRAGANNEQFF
TRBJ2-2	.	.	TRBV24-1	TGTGCCACCAGTGATCCCACAGGGCAGGGGATTTCCGGGGAGCTGTTTTTT	CATSDPTGQGISGELFF
TRBJ2-1	TRBD2	.	TRBV7-8	TGTGCCAGCTACGGGGGGGCCTACAATGAGCAGTTCTTC	CASYGGAYNEQFF
TRBJ2-7	TRBD1	.	TRBV3-1/TRBV3-2	TGTGCCAGCAGCCAAGCCGACAGGGTCTACGAGCAGTACTTC	CASSQADRVYEQYF
TRBJ1-5	.	.	TRBV18	TGTGCCAGCTCACCACGGCCTTTAAGGGATCAGCCCCAGCATTTT	CASSPRPLRDQPQHF
TRBJ2-3	.	.	TRBV3-1/TRBV3-2	TGTGCCAGCAGCCGGGGGGCTACTCGGGATACGCAGTATTTT	CASSRGATRDTQYF
TRBJ1-2	.	.	TRBV6-5	TGTGCCAGCAGTTACTCCGACTTCTCCGGCTACACCTTC	CASSYSDFSGYTF
TRBJ1-5	.	.	TRBV4-1	TGCGCCAGCAGCCTCCAACAGGCGACCCCCCAGCATTTT	CASSLQQATPQHF
TRBJ2-7	TRBD2	.	TRBV24-1	TGTGCCACCAGTGGCCCGGGGGGGGACTACGAGCAGTACTTC	CATSGPGGDYEQYF
TRBJ1-3	.	.	TRBV2	TGTGCCAGCAGTGCGACTGGCGCTGGAAACACCATATATTTT	CASSATGAGNTIYF
TRBJ2-2	.	.	TRBV24-1	TGTGCCACCAGTGATCGTCGACAGGGAGGCACCGGGGAGCTGTTTTTT	CATSDRRQGGTGELFF
TRBJ1-2	.	.	TRBV19	TGTGCCAGTAGTAGGGGGGGTAACTATGGCTACACCTTC	CASSRGGNYGYTF
TRBJ1-5	TRBD1	.	TRBV6-5	TGTGCCAGCAGCCCGACAGGGGGCAATCAGCCCCAGCATTTT	CASSPTGGNQPQHF
TRBJ2-3	TRBD1	.	TRBV5-1	TGCGCCAGCAGACCGGACAGGGCCACAGATACGCAGTATTTT	CASRPDRATDTQYF
TRBJ2-2	.	.	TRBV5-1	TGCGCCAGCCGTCAGAACGGCGACACCGGGGAGCTGTTTTTT	CASRQNGDTGELFF
TRBJ2-1	.	.	TRBV12-2	TGTGCAAGTCGCTTAAAAGGGCTAGGGGCAGGGCGTTACTCCTACAATGAGCAGTTCTTC	CASRLKGLGAGRYSYNEQFF
TRBJ2-7	.	.	TRBV20-1	TGCAGTGCTAGGCTAGTCGAGGAGCAGTACTTC	CSARLVEEQYF
TRBJ1-6	.	.	TRBV5-4	TGTGCCAGCAGCTTGGGGGGGACGACTAATTCACCCCTCCACTTT	CASSLGGTTNSPLHF
TRBJ2-7	.	.	TRBV10-3	TGTGCCATCAAACCCACAGACTACGAGCAGTACTTC	CAIKPTDYEQYF
TRBJ1-1	TRBD1	.	TRBV6-4	TGTGCCAGCAGGAAAGACAGGGGTTCCACTGAAGCTTTCTTT	CASRKDRGSTEAFF
TRBJ1-2	.	.	TRBV3-1/TRBV3-2	TGTGCCAGCAGCCAAACAGGGTTCCGCGGCTACACCTTC	CASSQTGFRGYTF
TRBJ2-3	.	.	TRBV4-1	TGCGCCAGCAGCCGAAGCAGGGACGGCACAGATACGCAGTATTTT	CASSRSRDGTDTQYF